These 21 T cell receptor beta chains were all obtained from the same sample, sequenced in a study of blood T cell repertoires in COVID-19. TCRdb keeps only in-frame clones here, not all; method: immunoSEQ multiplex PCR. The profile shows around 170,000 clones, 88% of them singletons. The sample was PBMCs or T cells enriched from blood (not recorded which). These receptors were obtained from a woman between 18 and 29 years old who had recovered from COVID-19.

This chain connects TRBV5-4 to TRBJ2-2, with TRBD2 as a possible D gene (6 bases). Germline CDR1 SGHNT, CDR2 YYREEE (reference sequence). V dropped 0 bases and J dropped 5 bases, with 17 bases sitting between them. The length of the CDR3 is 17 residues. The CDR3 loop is CASSLAVRTIETGELFF. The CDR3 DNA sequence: TGTGCCAGCAGCTTGGCCGTGCGGACTATAGAAACCGGGGAGCTGTTTTTT.

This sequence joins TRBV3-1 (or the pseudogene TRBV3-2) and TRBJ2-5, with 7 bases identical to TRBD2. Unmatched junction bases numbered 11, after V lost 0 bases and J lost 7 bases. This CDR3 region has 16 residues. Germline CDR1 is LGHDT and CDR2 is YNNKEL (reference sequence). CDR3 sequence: CASSQDLSSGGGTQYF. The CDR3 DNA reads TGTGCCAGCAGCCAAGATTTGTCTAGCGGTGGGGGGACCCAGTACTTC.

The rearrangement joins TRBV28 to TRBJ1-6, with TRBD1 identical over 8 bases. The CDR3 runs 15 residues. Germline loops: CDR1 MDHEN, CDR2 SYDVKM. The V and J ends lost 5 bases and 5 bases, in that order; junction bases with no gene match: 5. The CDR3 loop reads CASSQATGDNSPLHF. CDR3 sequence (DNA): TGTGCCAGCAGTCAAGCGACAGGGGATAATTCACCCCTCCACTTT. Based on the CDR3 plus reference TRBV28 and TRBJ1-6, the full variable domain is DVKVTQSSRYLVKRTGEKVFLECVQDMDHENMFWYRQDPGLGLRLIYFSYDVKMKEKGDIPEGYSVSREKKERFSLILESASTNQTSMYLCASSQATGDNSPLHFGNGTRLTVT.

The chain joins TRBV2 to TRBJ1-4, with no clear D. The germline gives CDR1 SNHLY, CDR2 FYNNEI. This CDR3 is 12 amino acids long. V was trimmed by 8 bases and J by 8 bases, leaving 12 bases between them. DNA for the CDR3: TGTGCCAGCGGGCAGGAGGGAGAAAAACTGTTTTTT. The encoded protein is CASGQEGEKLFF.

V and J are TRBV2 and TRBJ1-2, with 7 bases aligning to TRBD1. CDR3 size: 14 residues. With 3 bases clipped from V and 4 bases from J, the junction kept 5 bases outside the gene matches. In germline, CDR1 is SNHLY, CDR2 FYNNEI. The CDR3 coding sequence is TGTGCCAGCAGTGATGTCGGGACAGCCTATGGCTACACCTTC. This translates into CASSDVGTAYGYTF.

CDR3 in DNA: TGTGCCATCAGTGTCTCCTCCTACGAGCAGTACTTC. This codes for CAISVSSYEQYF. V usage is TRBV10-3 and J usage is TRBJ2-7; no clear D gene. The V end was cut by 4 bases, the J end by 0 bases, with 4 bases between. The CDR3 spans 12 residues. Germline CDR1 reads ENHRY; CDR2 reads SYGVKD.

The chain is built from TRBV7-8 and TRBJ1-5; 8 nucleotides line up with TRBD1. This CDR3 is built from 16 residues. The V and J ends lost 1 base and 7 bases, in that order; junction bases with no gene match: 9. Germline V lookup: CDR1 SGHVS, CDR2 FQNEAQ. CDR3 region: CASSLVAGQAGQPQHF. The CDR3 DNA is TGTGCCAGCAGCTTAGTTGCGGGACAGGCAGGACAGCCCCAGCATTTT.

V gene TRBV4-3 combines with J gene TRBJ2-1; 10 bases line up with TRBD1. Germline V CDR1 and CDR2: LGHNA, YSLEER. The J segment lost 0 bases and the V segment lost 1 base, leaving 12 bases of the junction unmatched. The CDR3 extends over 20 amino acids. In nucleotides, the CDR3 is TGCGCCAGCAGCCAAGGGTCAGCGTGGAGGACAGGGGGCTCCTACAATGAGCAGTTCTTC. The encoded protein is CASSQGSAWRTGGSYNEQFF.

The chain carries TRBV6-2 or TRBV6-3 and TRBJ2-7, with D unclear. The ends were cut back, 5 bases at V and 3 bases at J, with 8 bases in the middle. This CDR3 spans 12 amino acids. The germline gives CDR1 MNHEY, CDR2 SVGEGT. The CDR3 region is CASSPQSYEQYF. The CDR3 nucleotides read TGTGCCAGCAGTCCACAGAGCTACGAGCAGTACTTC.

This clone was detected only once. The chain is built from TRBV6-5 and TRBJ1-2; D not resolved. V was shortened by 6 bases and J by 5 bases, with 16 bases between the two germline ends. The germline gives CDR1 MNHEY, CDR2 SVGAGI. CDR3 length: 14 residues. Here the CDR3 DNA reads TGTGCCAGCAGCGGACTTTTTTCAGGTTATGGCTACACCTTC. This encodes CASSGLFSGYGYTF.

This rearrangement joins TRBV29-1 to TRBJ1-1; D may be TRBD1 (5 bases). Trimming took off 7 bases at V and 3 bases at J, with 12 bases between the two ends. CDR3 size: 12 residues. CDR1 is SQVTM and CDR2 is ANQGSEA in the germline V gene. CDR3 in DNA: TGCAGCGGCCGACAGACGGACACTGAAGCTTTCTTT. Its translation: CSGRQTDTEAFF.

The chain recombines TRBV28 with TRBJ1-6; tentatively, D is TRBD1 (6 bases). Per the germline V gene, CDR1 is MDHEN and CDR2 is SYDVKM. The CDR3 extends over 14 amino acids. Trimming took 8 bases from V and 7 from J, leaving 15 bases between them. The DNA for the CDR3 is TGTGCCAGCGGACCCAGGGGAGTAAATTCACCCCTCCACTTT. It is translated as CASGPRGVNSPLHF. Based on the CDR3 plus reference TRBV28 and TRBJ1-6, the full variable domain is DVKVTQSSRYLVKRTGEKVFLECVQDMDHENMFWYRQDPGLGLRLIYFSYDVKMKEKGDIPEGYSVSREKKERFSLILESASTNQTSMYLCASGPRGVNSPLHFGNGTRLTVT.

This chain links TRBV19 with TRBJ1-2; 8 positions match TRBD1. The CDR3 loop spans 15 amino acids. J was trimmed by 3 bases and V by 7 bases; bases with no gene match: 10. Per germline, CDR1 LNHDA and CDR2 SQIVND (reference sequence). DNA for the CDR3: TGTGCCAGTATGCTGACAGGGGCTATCGACTATGGCTACACCTTC. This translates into CASMLTGAIDYGYTF.

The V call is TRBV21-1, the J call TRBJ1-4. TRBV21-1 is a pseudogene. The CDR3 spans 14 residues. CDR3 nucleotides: TGTGCCAGCAGCAAAGTACTCCTGGTCGAGGAACTGTTTTTT. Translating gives CASSKVLLVEELFF.

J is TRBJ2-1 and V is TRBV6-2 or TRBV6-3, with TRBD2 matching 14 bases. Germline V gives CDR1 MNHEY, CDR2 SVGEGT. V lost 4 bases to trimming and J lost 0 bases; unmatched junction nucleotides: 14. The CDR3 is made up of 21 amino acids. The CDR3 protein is CASSSQVPGLAGDFSYNEQFF. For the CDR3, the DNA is TGTGCCAGCAGTTCCCAAGTGCCGGGACTAGCGGGGGACTTCTCCTACAATGAGCAGTTCTTC.

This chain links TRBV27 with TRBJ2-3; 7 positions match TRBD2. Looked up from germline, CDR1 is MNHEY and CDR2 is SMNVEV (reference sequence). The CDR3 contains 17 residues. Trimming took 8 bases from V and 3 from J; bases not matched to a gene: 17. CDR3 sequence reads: CASHGEGGGLRTDTQYF. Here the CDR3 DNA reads TGTGCCAGCCATGGGGAGGGAGGCGGGCTGAGGACAGATACGCAGTATTTT.

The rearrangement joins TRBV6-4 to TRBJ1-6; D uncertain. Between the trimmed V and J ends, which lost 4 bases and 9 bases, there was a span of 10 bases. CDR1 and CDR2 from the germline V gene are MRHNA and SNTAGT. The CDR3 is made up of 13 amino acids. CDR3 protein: CASSGGEGSPLHF. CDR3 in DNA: TGTGCCAGCAGTGGAGGTGAAGGTTCACCCCTCCACTTT.

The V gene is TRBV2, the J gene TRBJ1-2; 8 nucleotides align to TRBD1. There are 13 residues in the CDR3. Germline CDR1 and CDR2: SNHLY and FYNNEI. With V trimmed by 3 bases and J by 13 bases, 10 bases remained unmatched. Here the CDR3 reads CASSDSGTGHRTF. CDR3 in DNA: TGTGCCAGCAGTGATTCCGGGACAGGTCACCGCACCTTC.

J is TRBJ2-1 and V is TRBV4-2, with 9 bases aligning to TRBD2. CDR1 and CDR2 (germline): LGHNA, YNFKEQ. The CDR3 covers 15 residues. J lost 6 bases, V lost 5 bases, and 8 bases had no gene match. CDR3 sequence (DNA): TGTGCCAGCAGCGCTTTAGCGGGAGAGTTCAATGAGCAGTTCTTC. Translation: CASSALAGEFNEQFF.

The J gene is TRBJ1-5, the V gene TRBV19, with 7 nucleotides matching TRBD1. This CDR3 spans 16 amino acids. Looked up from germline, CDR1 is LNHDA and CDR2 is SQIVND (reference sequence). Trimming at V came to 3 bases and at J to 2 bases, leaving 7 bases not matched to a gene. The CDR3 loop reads CASSIVGRGGNQPQHF. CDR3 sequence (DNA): TGTGCCAGTAGTATTGTGGGCAGGGGGGGCAATCAGCCCCAGCATTTT.

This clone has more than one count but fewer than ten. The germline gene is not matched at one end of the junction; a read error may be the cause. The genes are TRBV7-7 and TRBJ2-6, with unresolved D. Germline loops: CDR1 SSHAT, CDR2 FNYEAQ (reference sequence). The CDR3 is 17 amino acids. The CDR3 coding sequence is TGTGCTAGCAGCTTAACAGTACCCTTCTCTGGGGCCAACGTCCTGACTTTC. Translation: CASSLTVPFSGANVLTF. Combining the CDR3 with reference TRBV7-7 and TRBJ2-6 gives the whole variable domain GAGVSQSPRYKVTKRGQDVTLRCDPISSHATLYWYQQALGQGPEFLTYFNYEAQPDKSGLPSDRFSAERPEGSISTLTIQRTEQRDSAMYRCASSLTVPFSGANVLTFGAGSRLTVL.